The TCR beta chain described here comes from a study of T cell responses to AZD1222 COVID-19 vaccine. Notes on the study in general: Donors, mostly white British, included more females; clonal diversity was possibly underestimated.

Second-dose schedules of about 4 or about 12 weeks were combined. The CDR3 covers 12 residues. The germline V gene has CDR1 MDHEN and CDR2 SYDVKM. V was shortened by 7 bases and J by 5 bases, with 9 bases between the two germline ends. TCRdb's copy holds only in-frame clones and misses some; the assay was immunoSEQ multiplex PCR. The table shows some 100,000 clones, with around 84% occurring only once. A word on this clone: Antigen specificity is unknown.

The clonotype comes from an adult who received the AZD1222 COVID-19 vaccine. This sample comprised peripheral blood, obtained 28 days after the second AZD1222 dose. The V gene is TRBV28, the J gene TRBJ2-1; D is unresolved. The CDR3 spells CASITGHNEQFF. For the CDR3, the DNA is TGTGCCAGCATAACGGGCCACAATGAGCAGTTCTTC.